This T cell receptor beta chain is from a study of cytomegalovirus exposure and HLA in healthy donors. Study at large: A later analysis reported the same platform for the 110 or so validation repertoires and the 500 to 700 first-cohort repertoires. Study results and limitations: Cytomegalovirus status was reportedly diagnosed by the classifier with high sensitivity and specificity. The CMV antigen specificity of a few CMV-associated chains was confirmed through in vitro analysis.

In germline, CDR1 is SQVTM, CDR2 ANQGSEA. This CDR3 comprises 14 residues. Trimming took off 7 bases at V and 3 bases at J, with 15 bases between the two ends. Generated by immunoSEQ multiplex PCR, the TCRdb table keeps only in-frame clones and is missing some. The top ten hold 2.1% of the sample, which has 150,000 to 170,000 clones, 86% seen once. This clone was picked up a small number of times. Its specificity is not known. The sample taken for sequencing was PBMCs. The receptor was isolated from a human donor in good health. The gene calls are TRBV29-1 and TRBJ2-2; D ambiguous. The CDR3 loop is CSGKDGVYTGELFF. The CDR3 DNA follows: TGCAGCGGCAAAGACGGAGTGTACACCGGGGAGCTGTTTTTT.